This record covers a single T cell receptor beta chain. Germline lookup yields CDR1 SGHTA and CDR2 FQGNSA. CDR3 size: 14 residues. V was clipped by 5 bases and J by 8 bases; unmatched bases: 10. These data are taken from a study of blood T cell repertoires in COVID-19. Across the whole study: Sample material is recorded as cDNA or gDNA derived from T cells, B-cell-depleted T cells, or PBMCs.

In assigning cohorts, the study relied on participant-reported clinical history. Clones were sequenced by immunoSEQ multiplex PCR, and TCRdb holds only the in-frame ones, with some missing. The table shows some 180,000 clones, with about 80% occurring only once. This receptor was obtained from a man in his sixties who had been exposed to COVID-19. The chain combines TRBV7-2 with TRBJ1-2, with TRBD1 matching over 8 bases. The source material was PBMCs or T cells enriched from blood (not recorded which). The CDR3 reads CASSPRDRRGGYTF. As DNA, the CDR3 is TGTGCCAGCAGCCCTCGGGACAGGAGGGGAGGCTACACCTTC.